One and the same sample provided the 12 T cell receptor beta chains below, sequenced in a study of CD8 T cells in Susac syndrome. RNA totalling roughly 0.5 to 1 ug underwent reverse transcription with random hexamers. Via MiXCR, TCRdb re-called the immunoSEQ multiplex PCR reads, giving one row per CDR3 protein. In the table there are about 400,000 distinct CDR3 sequences, more than 80% of which are singletons. Source material: CD8+ T cells from PBMCs. Receptors were obtained from a human donor with multiple sclerosis.

This chain uses TRBV15 with TRBJ2-5; 8 positions agree with TRBD2. This CDR3 spans 15 amino acids. V lost 0 bases to trimming and J lost 5 bases; unmatched junction nucleotides: 5. Germline lookup yields CDR1 LNHNV and CDR2 YYDKDF (reference sequence). CDR3: CATSRDRTGGETQYF. The CDR3 DNA reads TGTGCCACCAGCAGAGATCGTACGGGGGGGGAGACCCAGTACTTC.

A note on this clonotype: The CDR3 carries no conserved terminal phenylalanine or tryptophan, so it likely arises from a read error. The chain recombines TRBV7-6 with TRBJ1-1; 9 nucleotides align to TRBD1. Per germline, CDR1 SGHVS and CDR2 FNYEAQ. The CDR3 totals 14 residues. V shed 6 bases, J shed 4 bases, and the junction held 6 bases outside the gene matches. CDR3 region: CASSTGGGGTEAFL. In DNA form, the CDR3 reads TGTGCCAGCAGTACAGGGGGCGGAGGCACTGAAGCTTTCCTT.

This rearrangement joins TRBV19 to TRBJ2-7; D might be TRBD1 (5 bases). This CDR3 is 13 amino acids long. The germline V gene has CDR1 LNHDA and CDR2 SQIVND (reference sequence). V lost 6 bases and J 2 bases, leaving 11 bases between the germline ends. The CDR3 DNA reads TGTGCCAGTAGCACAGGTAATACCTACGAGCAGTACTTC. This sequence encodes CASSTGNTYEQYF.

This rearrangement joins TRBV9 to TRBJ1-2; D unclear. CDR1 and CDR2 from the germline V gene are SGDLS and YYNGEE. V was shortened by 0 bases and J by 4 bases, with 13 bases between the two germline ends. CDR3 size: 15 residues. The CDR3 reads CASSVALTELYGYTF. The DNA for the CDR3 is TGTGCCAGCAGCGTAGCTCTGACGGAACTCTATGGCTACACCTTC.

The CDR3 here is CASNRGDNFYGYTF. The CDR3, as DNA: TGTGCCAGTAACAGGGGGGACAACTTCTATGGCTACACCTTC. The V call is TRBV19, the J call TRBJ1-2; 8 nucleotides align to TRBD1. The CDR3 length is 14 residues. V dropped 7 bases and J dropped 4; count of bases not matched to a gene: 8. Germline V gene data show CDR1 as LNHDA and CDR2 as SQIVND (reference sequence). The full variable domain, with the rest looked up from reference TRBV19 and TRBJ1-2, is DGGITQSPKYLFRKEGQNVTLSCEQNLNHDAMYWYRQDPGQGLRLIYYSQIVNDFQKGDIAEGYSVSREKKESFPLTVTSAQKNPTAFYLCASNRGDNFYGYTFGSGTRLTVV.

The rearrangement uses TRBV6-5 and TRBJ2-5, with D perhaps matching TRBD1 or TRBD2 (6 bases each). There are 16 residues in the CDR3. Looked up from germline, CDR1 is MNHEY and CDR2 is SVGAGI. Trimming cost V 0 bases and J 5 bases, with 16 bases left between them. As DNA, the CDR3 is TGTGCCAGCAGTTACTCGAGCAGCAGGGGAGGCGAGACCCAGTACTTC. This encodes CASSYSSSRGGETQYF.

CDR3 nucleotide sequence: TGCAGCGTCACCGGGACTTCCACGGATACGCAGTATTTT. Translated: CSVTGTSTDTQYF. The gene calls are TRBV29-1 and TRBJ2-3, with D tentatively TRBD2 (6 bases). Germline CDR1 SQVTM, CDR2 ANQGSEA. Trimming cost V 6 bases and J 6 bases, with 16 bases left between them. The CDR3 covers 13 residues.

CDR3 sequence reads: CASSLGNRVQETQYF. The DNA for the CDR3 is TGTGCCAGCAGTTTAGGAAACAGGGTCCAAGAGACCCAGTACTTC. The chain is built from TRBV27 and TRBJ2-5; D possibly corresponds to TRBD1 (6 bases). CDR3 length: 15 amino acids. In germline, CDR1 is MNHEY, CDR2 SMNVEV (reference sequence). V was shortened by 2 bases and J by 1 base, with 11 bases between the two germline ends.

This clonotype is a singleton in its sample. The gene calls are TRBV5-1 and TRBJ2-3; D might be TRBD1 (5 bases). The CDR3 consists of 17 residues. The germline V gene encodes CDR1 SGHRS and CDR2 YFSETQ. Trimming cost V 3 bases and J 0 bases, with 17 bases left between them. For the CDR3, the DNA is TGCGCCAGCAGCTCGGTGTTTGAGACAGCAAGCACAGATACGCAGTATTTT. The encoded protein is CASSSVFETASTDTQYF.

The DNA of the CDR3 is TGTGCCAGCAGTGATCGACAGGGATACAGCTCCTACAATGAGCAGTTCTTC. Protein product: CASSDRQGYSSYNEQFF. This rearrangement joins TRBV2 to TRBJ2-1, with 7 bases aligning to TRBD1. CDR3 size: 17 residues. V was clipped by 3 bases and J by 0 bases; unmatched bases: 8. Germline V gene lookup returns CDR1 SNHLY and CDR2 FYNNEI.

The chain carries TRBV5-6 and TRBJ1-4; D is undetermined. This CDR3 is 15 amino acids long. V lost 9 bases and J 4 bases, leaving 19 bases between the germline ends. The V gene's germline CDR1 is SGHDT and CDR2 YYEEEE. CDR3 in DNA: TGTGCCAATACACATCTCGACGGAGATAATGAAAAACTGTTTTTT. The encoded protein is CANTHLDGDNEKLFF.

V is TRBV27 and J is TRBJ2-7; D ambiguous. The V and J ends lost 0 bases and 2 bases respectively, with 17 bases between them. Germline assignment: CDR1 MNHEY and CDR2 SMNVEV (reference sequence). The CDR3 is 17 amino acids. This CDR3 is CASSLSSRDLIPYEQYF. CDR3 nucleotides: TGTGCCAGCAGTTTATCATCCAGAGACTTAATCCCCTACGAGCAGTACTTC.